Listed here are 24 T cell receptor beta chains from one sample, sequenced in a study of control samples from healthy donors and cancer patients. Some clones are missing from TCRdb's copy, which holds only in-frame ones; the method was immunoSEQ multiplex PCR. The sample records 150,000 or so clones, approximately 93% being singletons. Sequences were obtained from blood. The receptors stem from a man younger than 35 in good health.

This sequence joins TRBV27 and TRBJ1-2; 9 bases are shared with TRBD1. This CDR3 has 14 residues. Germline V gene data show CDR1 as MNHEY and CDR2 as SMNVEV (reference sequence). The junction had 8 bases not matched to a gene; V was cut back by 4 bases and J by 8 bases. The CDR3 loop is CASSSTGGRRGYTF. In DNA form, the CDR3 reads TGTGCCAGCAGTTCTACAGGGGGCCGGAGGGGCTACACCTTC.

The V and J genes are TRBV11-3 and TRBJ1-1; no reliable D call. This CDR3 is built from 13 residues. V lost 1 base, J lost 5 bases, and 8 bases lay in between. Germline CDR1 reads SGHNT; CDR2 reads YENEEA. The CDR3 DNA reads as TGTGCCAGCAGCTTAGGGATTATGACTGAAGCTTTCTTT. Amino acid sequence: CASSLGIMTEAFF.

The chain employs TRBV7-9 and TRBJ2-3; 7 nucleotides agree with TRBD1. Germline CDR1 and CDR2: SEHNR and FQNEAQ (reference sequence). J lost 1 base, V lost 3 bases, and 7 bases had no gene match. The CDR3 covers 16 residues. CDR3 residues: CASSLRQGRGTDTQYF. The CDR3 coding sequence is TGTGCCAGCAGCTTGAGACAGGGCCGTGGCACAGATACGCAGTATTTT.

J is TRBJ1-2 and V is TRBV7-2; 10 bases agree with TRBD1. Germline V gene lookup returns CDR1 SGHTA and CDR2 FQGNSA. CDR3 length: 15 residues. Losses at the gene ends were 3 bases for V and 0 bases for J; bases not matched to a gene: 1. The CDR3 bases are TGTGCCAGCAGCTTCGGACAGGGGGCTAACTATGGCTACACCTTC. Amino acids: CASSFGQGANYGYTF.

This clone turned up a few times. The chain joins TRBV19 to TRBJ1-3, with a possible D match to TRBD1 (6 bases). CDR1 is LNHDA, CDR2 SQIVND, per germline (reference sequence). The CDR3 is 14 residues long. The V and J ends lost 6 bases and 0 bases respectively, with 9 bases between them. CDR3 bases: TGTGCCAGTAGCGGACAGAGCTCTGGAAACACCATATATTTT. As protein: CASSGQSSGNTIYF.

CDR3 residues: CASSHRGASTGELFF. The CDR3 DNA follows: TGTGCCAGCAGCCACAGGGGAGCGAGCACCGGGGAGCTGTTTTTT. The chain couples TRBV11-3 to TRBJ2-2; 7 bases line up with TRBD1. Germline lookup yields CDR1 SGHNT and CDR2 YENEEA. CDR3 length: 15 residues. With 5 bases clipped from V and 4 bases from J, the junction kept 7 bases outside the gene matches. The full variable domain, with the rest looked up from reference TRBV11-3 and TRBJ2-2, is EAGVVQSPRYKIIEKKQPVAFWCNPISGHNTLYWYLQNLGQGPELLIRYENEEAVDDSQLPKDRFSAERLKGVDSTLKIQPAELGDSAVYLCASSHRGASTGELFFGEGSRLTVL.

The chain has TRBV28 and TRBJ2-7; D tentatively fits TRBD1 or TRBD2 (5 bases each). The CDR3 has 14 amino acids. V lost 6 bases and J lost 6, with 18 bases in between. Germline CDR1 reads MDHEN; CDR2 reads SYDVKM. The CDR3 loop is CASSPTGAAIEQYF. The CDR3 bases are TGTGCCAGCAGCCCAACCGGGGCGGCTATCGAGCAGTACTTC.

The chain is built from TRBV19 and TRBJ1-1; 9 bases map to TRBD1. V lost 4 bases and J lost 4; bases outside the gene matches: 4. This CDR3 region has 14 residues. Germline V gives CDR1 LNHDA, CDR2 SQIVND (reference sequence). The CDR3 region has the DNA TGTGCCAGTAGTACTACAGGGGGCTTCACTGAAGCTTTCTTT. It encodes CASSTTGGFTEAFF.

This sequence joins TRBV11-1 and TRBJ2-2; 8 bases match TRBD1. This CDR3 has 16 residues. After removal of 2 bases from V and 6 bases from J, the junction contained 8 bases not matched to a gene. CDR1 is SGHAT and CDR2 is FQDESV in the germline V gene (reference sequence). CDR3: CASSLLLGQGAGELFF. The CDR3 DNA sequence: TGTGCCAGCAGCTTACTCCTCGGACAGGGAGCCGGGGAGCTGTTTTTT. Complete variable domain (other parts from reference TRBV11-1 and TRBJ2-2): EAEVAQSPRYKITEKSQAVAFWCDPISGHATLYWYRQILGQGPELLVQFQDESVVDDSQLPKDRFSAERLKGVDSTLKIQPAELGDSAMYLCASSLLLGQGAGELFFGEGSRLTVL.

The gene calls are TRBV19 and TRBJ2-2; 7 bases map to TRBD1. This CDR3 contains 14 residues. The junction had 7 bases not matched to a gene; V was cut back by 7 bases and J by 5 bases. The V gene's germline CDR1 is LNHDA and CDR2 SQIVND (reference sequence). In DNA form, the CDR3 reads TGTGCCAGTAAAGCCAGGGGGTTGACCGGGGAGCTGTTTTTT. This encodes CASKARGLTGELFF.

V gene TRBV6-1 combines with J gene TRBJ1-6; 7 nucleotides align to TRBD1. This CDR3 is built from 16 residues. V lost 3 bases to trimming and J lost 9 bases; unmatched junction nucleotides: 11. The germline V gene encodes CDR1 MNHNS and CDR2 SASEGT. The CDR3 DNA follows: TGTGCCAGCAGTGACGAGACAGGGTACGGTACTTCACCCCTCCACTTT. This sequence encodes CASSDETGYGTSPLHF.

The chain carries TRBV23-1 and TRBJ2-3; the match to TRBD2 covers 7 bases. TRBV23-1 belongs to the ORF category, with a function that is uncertain. The CDR3 runs to 15 residues. J was trimmed by 4 bases and V by 4 bases; bases with no gene match: 8. CDR3 region: CASSLGGPSADTQYF. The CDR3 DNA sequence: TGCGCCAGCAGTCTGGGAGGGCCTAGCGCAGATACGCAGTATTTT.

The sample holds one count of this clone. The chain recombines TRBV4-3 with TRBJ2-7; unclear D gene. CDR1 and CDR2 from the germline V gene are LGHNA and YSLEER. The CDR3 contains 14 residues. Deletions cut 1 base from V and 0 bases from J, with 7 bases between. CDR3 nucleotides: TGCGCCAGCAGCCAAGTAGTGAACTCCTACGAGCAGTACTTC. Translated: CASSQVVNSYEQYF.

The V and J genes are TRBV4-2 and TRBJ2-3; TRBD2 matches 16 bases. With V trimmed by 0 bases and J by 4 bases, 13 bases remained unmatched. CDR1 is LGHNA and CDR2 is YNFKEQ in the germline V gene. The CDR3 length is 21 residues. Here the CDR3 DNA reads TGTGCCAGCAGCCAAGATTTTGCAGCGGGACTAGCGGGAGGGATAGCAGATACGCAGTATTTT. The encoded protein is CASSQDFAAGLAGGIADTQYF.

The V gene is TRBV19, the J gene TRBJ1-5; weak D call: TRBD1 (6 bases). Germline V gives CDR1 LNHDA, CDR2 SQIVND (reference sequence). The CDR3 spans 13 residues. Trimming left V 9 bases short and J 3 bases short, with 12 bases between. The CDR3 nucleotides read TGTGCCAGCCAGACAGGCTACAATCAGCCCCAGCATTTT. Translation: CASQTGYNQPQHF.

The chain is built from TRBV21-1 and TRBJ1-5. TRBV21-1 is described as a pseudogene. This CDR3 region has 17 residues. This CDR3 reads CASSNPGGAGGNQPQHF. The CDR3 DNA reads TGTGCCAGCAGCAACCCCGGGGGGGCAGGGGGCAATCAGCCCCAGCATTTT.

V is TRBV7-9 and J is TRBJ1-4; D is undetermined. Per germline, CDR1 SEHNR and CDR2 FQNEAQ (reference sequence). This CDR3 has 16 residues. The germline V and J ends were trimmed by 0 bases and 8 bases, with 16 bases remaining between them. The CDR3 sequence is CASSLATGEAGEKLFF. In nucleotides, the CDR3 is TGTGCCAGCAGCTTAGCGACCGGGGAAGCAGGAGAAAAACTGTTTTTT.

This chain uses TRBV27 with TRBJ1-5; D is undetermined. The ends were cut back, 7 bases at V and 7 bases at J, with 14 bases in the middle. This CDR3 region has 13 residues. Germline V gene lookup returns CDR1 MNHEY and CDR2 SMNVEV (reference sequence). The DNA for the CDR3 is TGTGCCAGCACACGAGGGCTAGGGCAGCCCCAGCATTTT. Protein sequence: CASTRGLGQPQHF.

This clone showed up just once. The chain employs TRBV28 and TRBJ2-5; a possible D gene is TRBD1 (6 bases). Germline CDR1 and CDR2: MDHEN and SYDVKM. The V and J ends lost 6 bases and 2 bases respectively, with 16 bases between them. CDR3 length: 15 amino acids. CDR3 loop: CASSRTGNKQETQYF. The CDR3 nucleotides read TGTGCCAGCAGCCGCACAGGGAATAAGCAAGAGACCCAGTACTTC.

This clone was found once. The chain employs TRBV6-1 and TRBJ2-1; D remains unclear. V was shortened by 5 bases and J by 10 bases, with 12 bases between the two germline ends. Germline V gene data show CDR1 as MNHNS and CDR2 as SASEGT. CDR3 size: 12 residues. The CDR3 DNA reads TGTGCCAGCAGTCCATCCCGGCTGGAGCAGTTCTTC. It encodes CASSPSRLEQFF.

The gene calls are TRBV20-1 and TRBJ1-3, with unresolved D. The V end was cut by 3 bases, the J end by 8 bases, with 8 bases between. The CDR3 covers 11 residues. Germline CDR1 DFQATT, CDR2 SNEGSKA (reference sequence). The chain's CDR3 is CSASIGDTIYF. Written as DNA, the CDR3 is TGCAGTGCTAGTATCGGGGACACCATATATTTT.

V and J are TRBV5-1 and TRBJ2-1; D is unclear. The CDR3 is 12 amino acids. Germline CDR1 and CDR2: SGHRS and YFSETQ. Trimming removed 1 base at V and 3 bases at J, with 2 bases between. The CDR3 protein is CASSLNYNEQFF. The CDR3 DNA reads as TGCGCCAGCAGCTTGAACTACAATGAGCAGTTCTTC.

This clone was counted once. The chain uses TRBV27 and TRBJ2-3, with D uncertain. Germline V CDR1 and CDR2: MNHEY, SMNVEV (reference sequence). V lost 6 bases to trimming and J lost 3 bases, with 13 bases between them. This CDR3 spans 14 amino acids. DNA for the CDR3: TGTGCCAGCAGGGGCCCAAGGTGGACAGATACGCAGTATTTT. It translates to CASRGPRWTDTQYF.

The genes are TRBV7-2 and TRBJ2-7, with D possibly matching TRBD2 (6 bases). The CDR3 length is 13 residues. Germline V gene lookup returns CDR1 SGHTA and CDR2 FQGNSA. V was shortened by 3 bases and J by 6 bases, with 12 bases between the two germline ends. The CDR3 region is CASSLGRGSEQYF. For the CDR3, the DNA is TGTGCCAGCAGCTTGGGACGGGGGAGCGAGCAGTACTTC.